The present T cell receptor (beta chain) was sequenced within a study of vaccination and CD4 T cells after COVID-19. Indicated treatment: roughly 10-day PBMC culture with coronavirus spike peptide pools or control peptides (ViraFEST assay). It was with 9 to 10 IU/ml IL-2 and around 9.5 ug/ml peptide pools that about 2 million PBMCs per well were cultured. Half the medium was replaced with fresh IL-2 medium on days 3 and 7. Sequenced with the Oncomine TCR Beta short-read assay was DNA taken from cultured CD4+ T cells. Genomic DNA was taken out of cultured CD4+ T cells by extraction. TCRdb reprocessed the PCR reads via MiXCR and lists one record per CDR3 protein. The top ten clones hold about 8.4% of a sample with 20,000 to 25,000 distinct CDR3 sequences, 40% to 60% of them seen once. In regard to this clonotype: Its target is unknown.

Trimming removed 6 bases from V and 6 bases from J; junction bases left unmatched: 11. This CDR3 region has 15 residues. Germline V gene lookup returns CDR1 DFQATT and CDR2 SNEGSKA (reference sequence). The TCR was taken from a human donor who had recovered from COVID-19. The specimen sequenced was CD4+ T cells from blood, cultured in vitro. V usage is TRBV20-1 and J usage is TRBJ2-3, with TRBD2 matching 11 bases. The CDR3 protein is CSAPTSGMTGDTQYF. In nucleotides, the CDR3 is TGCAGTGCCCCGACTAGCGGGATGACCGGCGATACGCAGTATTTT.